The 6 T cell receptor beta chains given below trace back to one sample, sequenced in a study of OX40 agonist ivuxolimab in advanced cancers. Assay used: immunoSEQ multiplex PCR; TCRdb lists only in-frame clones, some missing. The profile shows 150,000 to 180,000 clones, approximately 94% of them singletons. This specimen was CD4+ or CD8+ T cells sorted from blood, taken in a trial of the OX40 agonist ivuxolimab. The receptors stem from an adult with an advanced solid tumor such as melanoma, head and neck, liver or kidney cancer.

This rearrangement joins TRBV28 to TRBJ1-2, with D possibly TRBD1 on 5 matching bases. The CDR3 extends over 14 amino acids. V was cut by 2 bases and J by 5 bases, with 12 bases left in between. Germline CDR1 is MDHEN and CDR2 is SYDVKM. CDR3 nucleotide sequence: TGTGCCAGCAGTTTAGACAGCAGCACATATGGCTACACCTTC. It translates to CASSLDSSTYGYTF.

This clone was seen only a few times. This chain connects TRBV25-1 to TRBJ1-1; maybe TRBD1 (5 bases). Germline CDR1 MGHDK, CDR2 SYGVNS. This CDR3 spans 11 amino acids. Deletions cut 6 bases from V and 3 bases from J, with 5 bases between. This CDR3 reads CASRQDTEAFF. The CDR3 region has the DNA TGTGCCAGCAGACAGGACACTGAAGCTTTCTTT.

This clone was recorded once. The CDR3: CASSQVSGSAGNTIYF. CDR3 in DNA: TGTGCCAGCAGCCAAGTCTCAGGGTCGGCTGGAAACACCATATATTTT. This chain connects TRBV4-2 to TRBJ1-3, with TRBD1 as a possible D gene (5 bases). The V gene's germline CDR1 is LGHNA and CDR2 YNFKEQ. Trimming cost V 1 base and J 2 bases, with 12 bases left between them. The CDR3 runs to 16 residues.

The chain carries TRBV6-1 and TRBJ1-5; TRBD1 matches 7 bases. V shed 8 bases and J 3 bases; nucleotides not matched to a gene: 7. Looked up from germline, CDR1 is MNHNS and CDR2 is SASEGT. The CDR3 contains 14 residues. The CDR3 region is CASVQGSLNQPQHF. CDR3 DNA sequence: TGTGCCAGCGTACAGGGGAGCCTCAATCAGCCCCAGCATTTT.

The chain is built from TRBV30 and TRBJ2-5; TRBD2 is a possible D gene (6 bases). Germline V gene lookup returns CDR1 GTSNPN and CDR2 SVGIG (reference sequence). V was trimmed by 0 bases and J by 6 bases, leaving 11 bases between them. CDR3 length equals 13 residues. CDR3: CAWSVQLAKTQYF. As DNA, the CDR3 is TGTGCCTGGAGTGTACAACTAGCAAAGACCCAGTACTTC. Full variable domain (remainder filled in from reference TRBV30 and TRBJ2-5): SQTIHQWPATLVQPVGSPLSLECTVEGTSNPNLYWYRQAAGRGLQLLFYSVGIGQISSEVPQNLSASRPQDRQFILSSKKLLLSDSGFYLCAWSVQLAKTQYFGPGTRLLVL.

The V gene is TRBV5-6, the J gene TRBJ2-7, with 7 bases matching TRBD2. The J segment lost 2 bases and the V segment lost 0 bases, leaving 5 bases of the junction unmatched. Looked up from germline, CDR1 is SGHDT and CDR2 is YYEEEE. This CDR3 contains 15 residues. The CDR3, as DNA: TGTGCCAGCAGCTTGGTATCTAGCGGACCCTACGAGCAGTACTTC. As protein: CASSLVSSGPYEQYF.